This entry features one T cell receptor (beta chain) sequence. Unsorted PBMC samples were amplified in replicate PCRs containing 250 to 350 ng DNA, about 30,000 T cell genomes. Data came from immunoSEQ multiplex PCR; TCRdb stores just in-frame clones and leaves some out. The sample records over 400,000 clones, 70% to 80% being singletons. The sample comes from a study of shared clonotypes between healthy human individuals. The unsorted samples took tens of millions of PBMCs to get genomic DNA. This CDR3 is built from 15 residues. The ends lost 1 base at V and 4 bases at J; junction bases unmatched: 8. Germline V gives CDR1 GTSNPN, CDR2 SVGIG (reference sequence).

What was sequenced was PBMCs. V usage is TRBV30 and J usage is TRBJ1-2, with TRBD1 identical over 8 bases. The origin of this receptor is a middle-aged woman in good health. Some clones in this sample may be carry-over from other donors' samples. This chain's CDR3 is CAWSDPGGSSYGYTF. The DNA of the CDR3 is TGTGCCTGGAGTGACCCAGGGGGCTCTAGCTATGGCTACACCTTC.